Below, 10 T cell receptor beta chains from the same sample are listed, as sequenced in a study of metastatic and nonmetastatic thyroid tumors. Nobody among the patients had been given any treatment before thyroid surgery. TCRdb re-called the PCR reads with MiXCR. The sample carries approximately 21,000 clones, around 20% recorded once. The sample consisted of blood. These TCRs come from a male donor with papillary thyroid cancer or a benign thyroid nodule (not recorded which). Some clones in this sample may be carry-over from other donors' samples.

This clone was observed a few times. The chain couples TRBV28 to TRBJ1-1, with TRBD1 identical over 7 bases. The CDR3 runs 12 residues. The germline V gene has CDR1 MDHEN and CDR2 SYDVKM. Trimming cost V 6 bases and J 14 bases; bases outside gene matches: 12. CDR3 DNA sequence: TGTGCCAGCAGGGGGAGTTCAGGGGGACCCTTCTTT. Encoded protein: CASRGSSGGPFF.

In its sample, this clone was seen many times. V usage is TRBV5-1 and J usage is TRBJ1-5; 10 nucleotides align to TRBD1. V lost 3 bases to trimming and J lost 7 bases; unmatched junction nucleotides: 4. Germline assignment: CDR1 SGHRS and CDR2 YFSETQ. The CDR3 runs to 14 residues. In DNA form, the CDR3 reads TGCGCCAGCAGCTCCGGGACAGGGGAGCAGCCCCAGCATTTT. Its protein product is CASSSGTGEQPQHF. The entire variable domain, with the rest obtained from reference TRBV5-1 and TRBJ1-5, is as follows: KAGVTQTPRYLIKTRGQQVTLSCSPISGHRSVSWYQQTPGQGLQFLFEYFSETQRNKGNFPGRFSGRQFSNSRSEMNVSTLELGDSALYLCASSSGTGEQPQHFGDGTRLSIL.

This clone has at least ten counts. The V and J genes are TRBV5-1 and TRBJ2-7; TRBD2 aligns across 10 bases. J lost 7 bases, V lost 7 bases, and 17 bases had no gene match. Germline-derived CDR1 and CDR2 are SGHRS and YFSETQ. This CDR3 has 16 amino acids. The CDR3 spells CASARFLSGGAEEQYF. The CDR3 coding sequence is TGCGCCAGCGCAAGATTCCTAAGCGGGGGGGCCGAAGAGCAGTACTTC.

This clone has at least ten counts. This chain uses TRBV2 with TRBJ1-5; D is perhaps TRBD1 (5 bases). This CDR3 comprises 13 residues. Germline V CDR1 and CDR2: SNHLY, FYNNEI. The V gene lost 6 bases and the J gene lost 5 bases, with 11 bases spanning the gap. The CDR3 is CASRGRVDQPQHF. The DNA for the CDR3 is TGTGCCAGCAGGGGCAGGGTAGATCAGCCCCAGCATTTT.

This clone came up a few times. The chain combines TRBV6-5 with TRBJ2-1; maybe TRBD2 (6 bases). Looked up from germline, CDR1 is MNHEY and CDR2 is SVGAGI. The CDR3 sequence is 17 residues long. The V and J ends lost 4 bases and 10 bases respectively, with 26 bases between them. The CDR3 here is CASSFPASFLAVEEQFF. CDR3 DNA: TGTGCCAGCAGTTTCCCAGCTAGTTTTTTAGCGGTAGAAGAGCAGTTCTTC.

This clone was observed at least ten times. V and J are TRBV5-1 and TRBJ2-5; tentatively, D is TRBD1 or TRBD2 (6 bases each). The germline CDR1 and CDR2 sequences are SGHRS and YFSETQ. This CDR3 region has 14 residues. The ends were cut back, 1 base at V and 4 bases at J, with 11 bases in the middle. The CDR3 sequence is CASSLWGAGETQYF. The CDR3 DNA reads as TGCGCCAGCAGCTTGTGGGGGGCGGGAGAGACCCAGTACTTC.

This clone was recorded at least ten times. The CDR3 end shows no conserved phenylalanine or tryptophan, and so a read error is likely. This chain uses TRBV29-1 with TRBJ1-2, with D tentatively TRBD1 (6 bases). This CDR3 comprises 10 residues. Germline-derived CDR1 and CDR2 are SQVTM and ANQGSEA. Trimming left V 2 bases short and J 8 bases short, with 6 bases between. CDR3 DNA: TGCAGCGTTGAAACAGGGGGCTACACCCTC. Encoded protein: CSVETGGYTL.

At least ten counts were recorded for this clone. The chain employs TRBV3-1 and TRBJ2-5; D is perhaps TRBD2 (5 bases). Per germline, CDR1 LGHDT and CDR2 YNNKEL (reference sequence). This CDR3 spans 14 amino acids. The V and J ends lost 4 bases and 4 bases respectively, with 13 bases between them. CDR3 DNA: TGTGCCAGCAGCCCCCCGGCGGGCTCAGAGACCCAGTACTTC. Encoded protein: CASSPPAGSETQYF.

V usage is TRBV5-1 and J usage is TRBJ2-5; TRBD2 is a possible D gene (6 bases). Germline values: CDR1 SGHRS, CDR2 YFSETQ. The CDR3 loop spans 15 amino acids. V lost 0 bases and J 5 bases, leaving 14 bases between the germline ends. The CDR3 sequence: CASSLGTIGVETQYF. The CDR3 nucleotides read TGCGCCAGCAGCTTGGGGACTATCGGGGTGGAGACCCAGTACTTC. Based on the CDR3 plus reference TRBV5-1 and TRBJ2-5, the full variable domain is KAGVTQTPRYLIKTRGQQVTLSCSPISGHRSVSWYQQTPGQGLQFLFEYFSETQRNKGNFPGRFSGRQFSNSRSEMNVSTLELGDSALYLCASSLGTIGVETQYFGPGTRLLVL.

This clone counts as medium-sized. Here the CDR3 reads CASKSWTDYEQYF. The CDR3 DNA is TGTGCCAGCAAATCGTGGACAGACTACGAGCAGTACTTC. The V and J genes are TRBV27 and TRBJ2-7; D might be TRBD1 (6 bases). The V and J ends lost 7 bases and 3 bases respectively, with 13 bases between them. Germline CDR1 reads MNHEY; CDR2 reads SMNVEV (reference sequence). CDR3 length: 13 residues.